A single sample gave rise to the 12 T cell receptor beta chains below, sequenced in a study of cytomegalovirus exposure and HLA in healthy donors. 13 Jbeta primers and 60 Vbeta primers were used for the PCR. Method: immunoSEQ multiplex PCR; TCRdb's copy keeps in-frame clones and lacks some. The table has some 77,000 clones, 60% to 80% seen once. The sequencing input was PBMCs. The receptors here all came from a woman aged 45-60 years in good health and CMV-seropositive.

The rearrangement links TRBV10-2 to TRBJ2-7, with D tentatively TRBD2 (6 bases). The V gene lost 3 bases and the J gene lost 6 bases, with 12 bases spanning the gap. The CDR3 spans 13 residues. CDR1 and CDR2 (germline): WSHSY, SAAADI. The CDR3 nucleotides read TGCGCCAGCAGTGACGGGGGACTTTTCGAGCAGTACGTC. This gives the protein CASSDGGLFEQYV.

This chain links TRBV5-8 with TRBJ1-1; weak D call: TRBD1 (5 bases). V was clipped by 3 bases and J by 1 base, with 13 bases between them. Germline CDR1 reads SGHTS; CDR2 reads YDEGEE. The CDR3 is 15 residues long. In DNA, the CDR3 is TGTGCCAGCAGCTCCCCGGGACTAGGGAACACTGAAGCTTTCTTT. Its translation is CASSSPGLGNTEAFF.

This clone was counted only a few times. V usage is TRBV6-5 and J usage is TRBJ1-6; no reliable D call. Germline V gene data show CDR1 as MNHEY and CDR2 as SVGAGI. The CDR3 sequence is 14 residues long. Trimming pared 5 bases from V and 7 bases from J, leaving 12 bases between. CDR3 nucleotide sequence: TGTGCCAGCAGTCCCGACGGGGAAAATTCACCCCTCCACTTT. Amino acid sequence: CASSPDGENSPLHF.

This chain connects TRBV6-1 to TRBJ2-3, with 11 bases lining up with TRBD2. V lost 2 bases, J lost 1 base, and 5 bases stayed unmatched. CDR1 MNHNS and CDR2 SASEGT come from the germline V gene. CDR3 length equals 17 residues. The CDR3 here is CASSEISGGAGTDTQYF. The CDR3 nucleotides read TGTGCCAGCAGTGAAATTAGCGGGGGGGCGGGCACAGATACGCAGTATTTT.

CDR3 in amino acids: CASSRTSQGVNYGYTF. The CDR3 region has the DNA TGTGCCAGCAGCCGTACCTCCCAGGGGGTGAACTATGGCTACACCTTC. This chain joins TRBV11-2 and TRBJ1-2; 7 nucleotides match TRBD1. This CDR3 contains 16 residues. The germline V gene encodes CDR1 SGHAT and CDR2 FQNNGV. J lost 2 bases, V lost 5 bases, and 11 bases had no gene match. Supplemented by reference TRBV11-2 and TRBJ1-2, the full variable domain reads EAGVAQSPRYKIIEKRQSVAFWCNPISGHATLYWYQQILGQGPKLLIQFQNNGVVDDSQLPKDRFSAERLKGVDSTLKIQPAKLEDSAVYLCASSRTSQGVNYGYTFGSGTRLTVV.

This chain links TRBV9 with TRBJ1-2; 7 positions agree with TRBD1. This CDR3 region has 12 residues. Trimming took 6 bases from V and 7 from J; bases not matched to a gene: 6. CDR1 is SGDLS and CDR2 is YYNGEE in the germline V gene. As DNA, the CDR3 is TGTGCCAGCAACCAACAGGGGAGTGGCTACACCTTC. It specifies CASNQQGSGYTF.

The J gene is TRBJ2-1, the V gene TRBV5-6, with 7 positions matching TRBD2. The germline V gene encodes CDR1 SGHDT and CDR2 YYEEEE. Germline trimming cut 4 bases from V and 0 bases from J; bases unmatched to any gene: 10. CDR3 length equals 17 residues. For the CDR3, the DNA is TGTGCCAGCAGCCCCAGGTTAGCGGGCCTCTCCTACAATGAGCAGTTCTTC. Translating gives CASSPRLAGLSYNEQFF.

The rearrangement joins TRBV18 to TRBJ2-7, with 9 bases lining up with TRBD2. The germline gives CDR1 KGHSH, CDR2 LQKENI. The CDR3 covers 15 residues. J gave up 3 bases and V 3 bases, and 6 bases lay outside the gene matches. The CDR3 DNA is TGTGCCAGCTCACCGGTAGCGGGAGTTCGCTACGAGCAGTACGTC. Encoded protein: CASSPVAGVRYEQYV.

This chain uses TRBV7-9 with TRBJ2-1, with 8 bases aligning to TRBD2. CDR1 is SEHNR, CDR2 FQNEAQ, per germline (reference sequence). V gave up 7 bases and J gave up 8 bases; unmatched junction bases: 16. CDR3 size: 16 residues. This CDR3 reads CASILVGGGPRDEQFF. The CDR3 DNA sequence: TGTGCCAGCATCCTAGTGGGCGGGGGGCCTAGGGATGAGCAGTTCTTC.

The gene calls are TRBV30 and TRBJ1-6, with 7 bases matching TRBD1. Germline-derived CDR1 and CDR2 are GTSNPN and SVGIG (reference sequence). The CDR3 sequence is 14 residues long. J lost 7 bases, V lost 4 bases, and 7 bases had no gene match. In DNA, the CDR3 is TGTGCCTGGAATATACAGGGGAGGAATTCACCCCTCCACTTT. The encoded protein is CAWNIQGRNSPLHF.

This chain uses TRBV11-2 with TRBJ2-1; 8 nucleotides align to TRBD2. Germline values: CDR1 SGHAT, CDR2 FQNNGV. Trimming removed 4 bases from V and 4 bases from J; junction bases left unmatched: 6. The CDR3 extends over 15 amino acids. Written as DNA, the CDR3 is TGTGCCAGCAGCTCGCGGGGGGCCTATTACAATGAGCAGTTCTTC. This sequence encodes CASSSRGAYYNEQFF.

The rearrangement uses TRBV2 and TRBJ1-4, with D unclear. Germline V gene lookup returns CDR1 SNHLY and CDR2 FYNNEI. The CDR3 runs 13 residues. Trimming took off 7 bases at V and 8 bases at J, with 14 bases between the two ends. CDR3 DNA: TGTGCCAGCAAGGGCCCGGGCGGGGAAAAACTGTTTTTT. Its protein product is CASKGPGGEKLFF. The variable domain in full, completed from reference TRBV2 and TRBJ1-4, reads EPEVTQTPSHQVTQMGQEVILRCVPISNHLYFYWYRQILGQKVEFLVSFYNNEISEKSEIFDDQFSVERPDGSNFTLKIRSTKLEDSAMYFCASKGPGGEKLFFGSGTQLSVL.